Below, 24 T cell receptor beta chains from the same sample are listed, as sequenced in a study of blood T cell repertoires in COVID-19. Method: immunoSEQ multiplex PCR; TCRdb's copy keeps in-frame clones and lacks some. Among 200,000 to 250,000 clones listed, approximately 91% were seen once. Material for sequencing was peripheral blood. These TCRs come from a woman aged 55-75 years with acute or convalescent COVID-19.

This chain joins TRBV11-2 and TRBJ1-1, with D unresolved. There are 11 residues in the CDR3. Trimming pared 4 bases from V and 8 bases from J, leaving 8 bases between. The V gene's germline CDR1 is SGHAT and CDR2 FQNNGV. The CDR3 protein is CASSSTREAFF. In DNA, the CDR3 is TGTGCCAGCAGCTCCACCAGGGAAGCTTTCTTT.

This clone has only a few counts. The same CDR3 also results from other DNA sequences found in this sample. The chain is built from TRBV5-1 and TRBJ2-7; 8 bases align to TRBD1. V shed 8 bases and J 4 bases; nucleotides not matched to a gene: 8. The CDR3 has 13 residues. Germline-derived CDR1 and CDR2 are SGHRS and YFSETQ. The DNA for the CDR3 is TGCGCCAGTCGAACAGGGGGTGGGTACGAGCAGTACTTC. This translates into CASRTGGGYEQYF.

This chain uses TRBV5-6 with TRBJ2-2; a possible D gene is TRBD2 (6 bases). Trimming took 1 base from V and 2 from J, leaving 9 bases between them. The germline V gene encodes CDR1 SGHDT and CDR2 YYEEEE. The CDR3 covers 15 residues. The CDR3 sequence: CASSLISGNTGELFF. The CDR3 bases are TGTGCCAGCAGCTTGATTAGCGGTAACACCGGGGAGCTGTTTTTT.

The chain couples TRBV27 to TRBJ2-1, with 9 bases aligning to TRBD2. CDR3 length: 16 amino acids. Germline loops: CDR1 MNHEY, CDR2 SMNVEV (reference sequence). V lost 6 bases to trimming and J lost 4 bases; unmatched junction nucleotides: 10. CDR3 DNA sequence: TGTGCCAGCAGCAGACCGGGACTAGCTTCTTACAATGAGCAGTTCTTC. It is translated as CASSRPGLASYNEQFF.

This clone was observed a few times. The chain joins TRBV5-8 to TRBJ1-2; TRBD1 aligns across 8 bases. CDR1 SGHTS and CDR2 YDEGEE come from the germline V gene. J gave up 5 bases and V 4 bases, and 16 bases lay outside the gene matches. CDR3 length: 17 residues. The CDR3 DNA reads TGTGCCAGCAGCCGTAGGACAGGGTTTATATTATCGTATGGCTACACCTTC. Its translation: CASSRRTGFILSYGYTF.

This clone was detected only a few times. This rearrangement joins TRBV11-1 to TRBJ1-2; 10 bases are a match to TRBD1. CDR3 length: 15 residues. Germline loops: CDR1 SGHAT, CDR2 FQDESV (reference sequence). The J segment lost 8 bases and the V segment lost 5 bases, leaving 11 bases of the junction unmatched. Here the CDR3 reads CASSPSGTGVSGYTF. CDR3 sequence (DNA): TGTGCCAGCAGCCCGTCCGGGACAGGGGTCTCCGGCTACACCTTC.

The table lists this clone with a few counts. The CDR3 region is CASSAGPGGGNQPQHF. In nucleotides, the CDR3 is TGTGCCAGCAGCGCGGGCCCAGGGGGCGGCAATCAGCCCCAGCATTTT. The chain is built from TRBV7-2 and TRBJ1-5, with 8 bases identical to TRBD1. This CDR3 is built from 16 residues. Trimming took 5 bases from V and 2 from J; bases not matched to a gene: 8. CDR1 is SGHTA, CDR2 FQGNSA, per germline.

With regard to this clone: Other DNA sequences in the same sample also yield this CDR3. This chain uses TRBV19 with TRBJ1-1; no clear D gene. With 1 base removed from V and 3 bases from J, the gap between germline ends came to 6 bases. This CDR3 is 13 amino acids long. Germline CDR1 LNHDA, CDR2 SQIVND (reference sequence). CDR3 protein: CASSIVRDTEAFF. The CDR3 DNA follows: TGTGCCAGTAGTATAGTCCGGGACACTGAAGCTTTCTTT. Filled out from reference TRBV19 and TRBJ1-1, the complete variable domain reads DGGITQSPKYLFRKEGQNVTLSCEQNLNHDAMYWYRQDPGQGLRLIYYSQIVNDFQKGDIAEGYSVSREKKESFPLTVTSAQKNPTAFYLCASSIVRDTEAFFGQGTRLTVV.

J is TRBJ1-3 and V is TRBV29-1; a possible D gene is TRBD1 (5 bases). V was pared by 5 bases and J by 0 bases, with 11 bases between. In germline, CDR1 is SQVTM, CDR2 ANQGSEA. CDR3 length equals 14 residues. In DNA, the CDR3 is TGCAGCGTTTCCTTCGGGGGCTCTGGAAACACCATATATTTT. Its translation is CSVSFGGSGNTIYF. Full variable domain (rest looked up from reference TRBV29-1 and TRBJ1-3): SAVISQKPSRDICQRGTSLTIQCQVDSQVTMMFWYRQQPGQSLTLIATANQGSEATYESGFVIDKFPISRPNLTFSTLTVSNMSPEDSSIYLCSVSFGGSGNTIYFGEGSWLTVV.

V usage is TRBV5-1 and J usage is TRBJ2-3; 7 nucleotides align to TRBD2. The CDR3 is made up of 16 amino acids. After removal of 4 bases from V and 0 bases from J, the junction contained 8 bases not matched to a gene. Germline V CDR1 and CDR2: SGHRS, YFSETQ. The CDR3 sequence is CASSLLAVSSTDTQYF. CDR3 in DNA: TGCGCCAGCAGCCTGCTAGCGGTCTCTAGCACAGATACGCAGTATTTT.

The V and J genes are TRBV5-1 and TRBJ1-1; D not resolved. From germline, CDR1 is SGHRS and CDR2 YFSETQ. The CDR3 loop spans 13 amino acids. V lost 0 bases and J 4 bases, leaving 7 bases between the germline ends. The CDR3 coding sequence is TGCGCCAGCAGCTTGGGGCCAGGCACTGAAGCTTTCTTT. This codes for CASSLGPGTEAFF.

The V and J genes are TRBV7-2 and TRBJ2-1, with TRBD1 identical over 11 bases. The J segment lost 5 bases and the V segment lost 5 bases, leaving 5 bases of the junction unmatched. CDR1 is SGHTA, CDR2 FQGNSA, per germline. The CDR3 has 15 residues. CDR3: CASSRDRGEHNEQFF. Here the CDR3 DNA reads TGTGCCAGCAGCCGGGACAGGGGGGAACACAATGAGCAGTTCTTC.

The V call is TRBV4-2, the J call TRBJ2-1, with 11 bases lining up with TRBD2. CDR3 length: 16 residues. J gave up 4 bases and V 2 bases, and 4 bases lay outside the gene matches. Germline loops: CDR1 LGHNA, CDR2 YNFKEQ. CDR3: CASSQQLAGVYNEQFF. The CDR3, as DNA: TGTGCCAGCAGCCAACAACTAGCGGGAGTGTACAATGAGCAGTTCTTC.

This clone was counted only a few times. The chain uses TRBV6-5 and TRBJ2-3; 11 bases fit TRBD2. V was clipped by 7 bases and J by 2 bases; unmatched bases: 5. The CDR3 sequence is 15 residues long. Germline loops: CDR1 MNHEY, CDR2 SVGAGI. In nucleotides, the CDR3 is TGTGCCAGCACCACGACTAGCGGGGTCACAGATACGCAGTATTTT. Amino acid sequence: CASTTTSGVTDTQYF.

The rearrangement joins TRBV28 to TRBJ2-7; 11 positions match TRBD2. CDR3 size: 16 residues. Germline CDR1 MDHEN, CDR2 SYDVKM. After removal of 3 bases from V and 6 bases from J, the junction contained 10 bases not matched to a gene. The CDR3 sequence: CASSLNSGRAIGEQYF. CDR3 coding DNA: TGTGCCAGCAGTTTGAATAGCGGGAGGGCCATCGGCGAGCAGTACTTC.

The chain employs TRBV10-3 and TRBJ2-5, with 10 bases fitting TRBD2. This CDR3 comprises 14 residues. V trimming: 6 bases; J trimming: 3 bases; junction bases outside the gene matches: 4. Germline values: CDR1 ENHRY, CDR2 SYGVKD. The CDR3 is CAIRSGLAEETQYF. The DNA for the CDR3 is TGTGCCATCAGGAGTGGACTAGCGGAAGAGACCCAGTACTTC.

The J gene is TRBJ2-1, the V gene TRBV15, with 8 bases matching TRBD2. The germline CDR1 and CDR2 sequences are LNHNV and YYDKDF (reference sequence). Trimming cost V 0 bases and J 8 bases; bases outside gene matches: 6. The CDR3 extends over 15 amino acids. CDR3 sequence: CATSREGRGAYEQFF. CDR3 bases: TGTGCCACCAGCAGAGAAGGGCGGGGGGCCTATGAGCAGTTCTTC. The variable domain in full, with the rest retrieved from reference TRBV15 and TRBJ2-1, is DAMVIQNPRYQVTQFGKPVTLSCSQTLNHNVMYWYQQKSSQAPKLLFHYYDKDFNNEADTPDNFQSRRPNTSFCFLDIRSPGLGDTAMYLCATSREGRGAYEQFFGPGTRLTVL.

The CDR3 region has the DNA TGTGCCAGCAGTTCACCCGGGACAGGGGGCTTTGAAAAACTGTTTTTT. The encoded protein is CASSSPGTGGFEKLFF. The chain has TRBV7-8 and TRBJ1-4, with 12 positions matching TRBD1. The CDR3 is 16 amino acids. Germline V gene data show CDR1 as SGHVS and CDR2 as FQNEAQ. Trimming took 6 bases from V and 7 from J; bases not matched to a gene: 9. Full variable domain (rest looked up from reference TRBV7-8 and TRBJ1-4): GAGVSQSPRYKVAKRGQDVALRCDPISGHVSLFWYQQALGQGPEFLTYFQNEAQLDKSGLPSDRFFAERPEGSVSTLKIQRTQQEDSAVYLCASSSPGTGGFEKLFFGSGTQLSVL.

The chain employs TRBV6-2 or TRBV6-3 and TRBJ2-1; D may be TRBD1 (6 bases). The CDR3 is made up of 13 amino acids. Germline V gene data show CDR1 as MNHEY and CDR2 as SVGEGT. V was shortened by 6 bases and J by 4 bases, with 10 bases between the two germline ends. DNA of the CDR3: TGTGCCAGCAGCCGGGACATATACAATGAGCAGTTCTTC. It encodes CASSRDIYNEQFF.

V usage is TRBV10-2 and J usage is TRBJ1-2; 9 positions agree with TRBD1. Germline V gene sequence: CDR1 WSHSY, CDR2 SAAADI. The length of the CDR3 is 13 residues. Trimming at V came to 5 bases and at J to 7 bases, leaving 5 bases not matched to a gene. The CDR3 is CASSPQGARGYTF. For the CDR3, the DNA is TGCGCCAGCAGTCCACAGGGGGCGCGTGGCTACACCTTC.

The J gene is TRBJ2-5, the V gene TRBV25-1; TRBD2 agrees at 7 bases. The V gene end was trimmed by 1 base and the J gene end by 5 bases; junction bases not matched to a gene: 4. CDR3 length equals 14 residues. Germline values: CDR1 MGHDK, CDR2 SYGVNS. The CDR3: CASSEWGGSETQYF. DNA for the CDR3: TGTGCCAGCAGTGAATGGGGCGGGAGTGAGACCCAGTACTTC. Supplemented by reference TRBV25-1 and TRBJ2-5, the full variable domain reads EADIYQTPRYLVIGTGKKITLECSQTMGHDKMYWYQQDPGMELHLIHYSYGVNSTEKGDLSSESTVSRIRTEHFPLTLESARPSHTSQYLCASSEWGGSETQYFGPGTRLLVL.

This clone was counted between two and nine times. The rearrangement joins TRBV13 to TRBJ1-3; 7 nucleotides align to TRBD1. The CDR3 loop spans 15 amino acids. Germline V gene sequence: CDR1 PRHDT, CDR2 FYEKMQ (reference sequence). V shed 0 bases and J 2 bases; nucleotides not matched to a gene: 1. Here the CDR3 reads CASSLGDRAGNTIYF. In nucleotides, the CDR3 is TGTGCCAGCAGCTTAGGCGACAGGGCTGGAAACACCATATATTTT.

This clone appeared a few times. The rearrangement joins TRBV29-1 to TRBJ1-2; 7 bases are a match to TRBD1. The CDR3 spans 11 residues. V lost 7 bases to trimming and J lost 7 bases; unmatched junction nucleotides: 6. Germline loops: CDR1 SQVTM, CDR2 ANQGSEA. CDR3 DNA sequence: TGCAGCGCATATTGGACAGGTGGCTACACCTTC. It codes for CSAYWTGGYTF. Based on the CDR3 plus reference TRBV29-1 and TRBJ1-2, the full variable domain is SAVISQKPSRDICQRGTSLTIQCQVDSQVTMMFWYRQQPGQSLTLIATANQGSEATYESGFVIDKFPISRPNLTFSTLTVSNMSPEDSSIYLCSAYWTGGYTFGSGTRLTVV.

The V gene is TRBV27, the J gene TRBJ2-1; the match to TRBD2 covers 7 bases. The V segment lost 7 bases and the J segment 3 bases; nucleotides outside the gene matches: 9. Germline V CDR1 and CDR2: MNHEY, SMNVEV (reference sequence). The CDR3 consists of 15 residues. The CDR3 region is CASTRAGTNYNEQFF. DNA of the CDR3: TGTGCCAGCACCAGAGCCGGGACTAACTACAATGAGCAGTTCTTC.